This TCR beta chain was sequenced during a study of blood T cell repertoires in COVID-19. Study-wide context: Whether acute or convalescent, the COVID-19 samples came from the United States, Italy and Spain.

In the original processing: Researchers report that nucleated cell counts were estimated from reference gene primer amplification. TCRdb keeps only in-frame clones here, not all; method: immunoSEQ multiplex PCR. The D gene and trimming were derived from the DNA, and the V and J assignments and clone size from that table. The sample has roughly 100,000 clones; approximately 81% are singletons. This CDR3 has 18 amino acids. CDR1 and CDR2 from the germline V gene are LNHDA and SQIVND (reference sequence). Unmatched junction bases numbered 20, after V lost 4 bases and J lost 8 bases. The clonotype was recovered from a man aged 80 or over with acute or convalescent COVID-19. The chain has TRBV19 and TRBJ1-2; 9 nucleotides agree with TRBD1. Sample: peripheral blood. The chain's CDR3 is CASSSINLGGQGRRGYTF. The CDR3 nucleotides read TGTGCCAGTAGTAGTATTAATTTGGGTGGACAGGGGCGGCGCGGCTACACCTTC. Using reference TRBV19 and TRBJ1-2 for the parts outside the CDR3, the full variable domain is DGGITQSPKYLFRKEGQNVTLSCEQNLNHDAMYWYRQDPGQGLRLIYYSQIVNDFQKGDIAEGYSVSREKKESFPLTVTSAQKNPTAFYLCASSSINLGGQGRRGYTFGSGTRLTVV.